What follows are 6 T cell receptor beta chains derived from one specimen sequenced in a study of blood T cells in healthy people across ages. Through a sample-barcoded 5' primer and a J-beta primer mix, a second PCR was run for roughly 6 to 12 cycles. One entry per CDR3 protein, called by TCRdb with MiXCR from the 5' RACE reads. This table has over 1,500,000 distinct CDR3 sequences, around half appearing once. Material: blood. All receptors derive from a woman in her thirties or forties in good health.

V gene TRBV20-1 combines with J gene TRBJ1-1, with D tentatively TRBD1 (6 bases). CDR1 and CDR2 from the germline V gene are DFQATT and SNEGSKA (reference sequence). V lost 6 bases and J 6 bases, leaving 14 bases between the germline ends. CDR3 length: 12 residues. The CDR3 sequence is CSAARGNPEAFF. In DNA, the CDR3 is TGCAGTGCCGCCAGGGGCAACCCTGAAGCTTTCTTT.

This sequence joins TRBV7-2 and TRBJ2-5; D may correspond to TRBD1 or TRBD2 (6 bases each). From germline, CDR1 is SGHTA and CDR2 FQGNSA. Between the trimmed V and J ends, which lost 7 bases and 4 bases, there was a span of 13 bases. The CDR3 consists of 13 residues. CDR3 protein: CASNIRGAETQYF. CDR3 in DNA: TGTGCCAGCAACATTAGGGGGGCAGAGACCCAGTACTTC.

Details on this clonotype: It may be a read error: a sequence one base away is much more abundant. The rearrangement uses TRBV29-1 and TRBJ2-7; possibly TRBD1 for D (5 bases). CDR3 size: 13 residues. V lost 4 bases and J 0 bases, leaving 10 bases between the germline ends. CDR1 SQVTM and CDR2 ANQGSEA come from the germline V gene. CDR3 amino acids: CSVVETDSYEQYF. CDR3 DNA sequence: TGCAGCGTTGTGGAGACAGACTCCTACGAGCAGTACTTC.

The rearrangement links TRBV6-8 to TRBJ2-1, with TRBD2 identical over 14 bases. The V gene end was trimmed by 0 bases and the J gene end by 0 bases; junction bases not matched to a gene: 4. The CDR3 extends over 19 amino acids. Germline assignment: CDR1 MNHGY and CDR2 SAAAGT. This CDR3 reads CASSYSTSGGVCSYNEQFF. CDR3 in DNA: TGTGCCAGCAGTTACTCGACTAGCGGGGGGGTCTGCTCCTACAATGAGCAGTTCTTC.

To note about this clonotype: It may be a read error: a sequence one base away is much more abundant. This CDR3 reads CASSHRGQRANVLTF. CDR3 DNA: TGTGCCAGCAGCCACAGGGGGCAGAGGGCCAACGTCCTGACTTTC. The rearrangement joins TRBV12-3 or TRBV12-4 to TRBJ2-6, with 9 positions matching TRBD1. The CDR3 covers 15 residues. V lost 6 bases, J lost 5 bases, and 5 bases stayed unmatched.

This chain links TRBV6-2 or TRBV6-3 with TRBJ2-1; 7 nucleotides match TRBD1. Germline V CDR1 and CDR2: MNHEY, SVGEGT. J gave up 9 bases and V 6 bases, and 5 bases lay outside the gene matches. This CDR3 has 12 residues. CDR3 DNA: TGTGCCAGCAGACCGACAGGGAGTGAGCAGTTCTTC. Translating it yields CASRPTGSEQFF.